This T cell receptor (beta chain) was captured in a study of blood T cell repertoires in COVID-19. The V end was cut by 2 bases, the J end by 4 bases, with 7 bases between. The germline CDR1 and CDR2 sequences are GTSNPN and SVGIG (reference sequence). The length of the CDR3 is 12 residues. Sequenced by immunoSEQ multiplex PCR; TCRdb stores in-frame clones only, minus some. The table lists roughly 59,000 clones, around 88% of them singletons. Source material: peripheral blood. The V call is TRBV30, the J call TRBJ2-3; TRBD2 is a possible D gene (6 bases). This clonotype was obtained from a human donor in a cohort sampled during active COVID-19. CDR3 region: CAWSSGADTQYF. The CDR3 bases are TGTGCCTGGAGTTCGGGGGCAGATACGCAGTATTTT. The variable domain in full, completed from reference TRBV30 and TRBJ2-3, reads SQTIHQWPATLVQPVGSPLSLECTVEGTSNPNLYWYRQAAGRGLQLLFYSVGIGQISSEVPQNLSASRPQDRQFILSSKKLLLSDSGFYLCAWSSGADTQYFGPGTRLTVL.